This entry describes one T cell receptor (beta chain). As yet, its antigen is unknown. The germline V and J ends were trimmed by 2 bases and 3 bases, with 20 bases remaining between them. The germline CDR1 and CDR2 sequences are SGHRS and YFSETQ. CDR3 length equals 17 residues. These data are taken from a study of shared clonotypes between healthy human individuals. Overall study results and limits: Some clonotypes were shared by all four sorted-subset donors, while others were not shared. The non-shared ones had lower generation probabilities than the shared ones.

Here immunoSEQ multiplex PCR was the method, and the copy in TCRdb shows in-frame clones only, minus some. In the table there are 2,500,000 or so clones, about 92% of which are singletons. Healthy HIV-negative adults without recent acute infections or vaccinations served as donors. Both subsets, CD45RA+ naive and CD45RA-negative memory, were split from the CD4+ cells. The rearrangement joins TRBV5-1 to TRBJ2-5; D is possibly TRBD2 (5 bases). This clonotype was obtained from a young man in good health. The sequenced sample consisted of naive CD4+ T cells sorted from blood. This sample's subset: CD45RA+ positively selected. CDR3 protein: CASSLGSQRTGKETQYF. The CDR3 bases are TGCGCCAGCAGCTTAGGTTCGCAGAGGACTGGAAAAGAGACCCAGTACTTC.